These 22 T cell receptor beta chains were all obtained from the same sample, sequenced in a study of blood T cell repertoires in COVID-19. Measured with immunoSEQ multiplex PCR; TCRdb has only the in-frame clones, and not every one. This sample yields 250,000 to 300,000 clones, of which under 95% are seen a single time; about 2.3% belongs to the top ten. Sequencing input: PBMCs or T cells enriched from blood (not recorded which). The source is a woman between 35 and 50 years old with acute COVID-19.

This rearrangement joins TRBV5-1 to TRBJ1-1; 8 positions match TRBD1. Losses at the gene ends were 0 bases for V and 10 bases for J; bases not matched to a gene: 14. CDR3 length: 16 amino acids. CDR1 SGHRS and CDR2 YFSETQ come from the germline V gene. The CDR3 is CASSLGPRTGSGLAFF. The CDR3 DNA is TGCGCCAGCAGCTTGGGGCCCCGGACAGGGAGCGGTTTAGCTTTCTTT.

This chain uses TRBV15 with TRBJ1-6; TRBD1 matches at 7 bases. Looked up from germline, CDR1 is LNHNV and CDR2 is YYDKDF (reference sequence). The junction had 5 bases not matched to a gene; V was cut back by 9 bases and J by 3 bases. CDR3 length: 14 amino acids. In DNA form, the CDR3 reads TGTGCCACTTCGACAGGGAACTATAATTCACCCCTCCACTTT. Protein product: CATSTGNYNSPLHF. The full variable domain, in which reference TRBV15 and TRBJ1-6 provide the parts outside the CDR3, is DAMVIQNPRYQVTQFGKPVTLSCSQTLNHNVMYWYQQKSSQAPKLLFHYYDKDFNNEADTPDNFQSRRPNTSFCFLDIRSPGLGDTAMYLCATSTGNYNSPLHFGNGTRLTVT.

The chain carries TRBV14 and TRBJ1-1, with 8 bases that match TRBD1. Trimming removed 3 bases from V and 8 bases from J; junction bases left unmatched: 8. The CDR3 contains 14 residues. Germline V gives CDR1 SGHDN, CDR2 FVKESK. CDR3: CASSHRTGRREAFF. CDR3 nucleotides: TGTGCCAGCAGCCATCGGACAGGGAGGAGGGAAGCTTTCTTT. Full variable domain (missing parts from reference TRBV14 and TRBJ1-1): EAGVTQFPSHSVIEKGQTVTLRCDPISGHDNLYWYRRVMGKEIKFLLHFVKESKQDESGMPNNRFLAERTGGTYSTLKVQPAELEDSGVYFCASSHRTGRREAFFGQGTRLTVV.

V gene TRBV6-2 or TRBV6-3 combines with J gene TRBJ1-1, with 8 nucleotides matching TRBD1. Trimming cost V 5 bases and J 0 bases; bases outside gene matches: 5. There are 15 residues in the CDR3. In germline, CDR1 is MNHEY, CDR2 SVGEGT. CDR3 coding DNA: TGTGCCAGCAGTCCCAGGACAGGGATGAACACTGAAGCTTTCTTT. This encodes CASSPRTGMNTEAFF.

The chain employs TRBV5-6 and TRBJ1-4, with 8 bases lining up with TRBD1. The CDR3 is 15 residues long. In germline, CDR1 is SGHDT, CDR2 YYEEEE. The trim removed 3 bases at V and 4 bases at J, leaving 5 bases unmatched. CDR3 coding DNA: TGTGCCAGCAGCTGGGGGACAGGAGGTAATGAAAAACTGTTTTTT. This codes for CASSWGTGGNEKLFF.

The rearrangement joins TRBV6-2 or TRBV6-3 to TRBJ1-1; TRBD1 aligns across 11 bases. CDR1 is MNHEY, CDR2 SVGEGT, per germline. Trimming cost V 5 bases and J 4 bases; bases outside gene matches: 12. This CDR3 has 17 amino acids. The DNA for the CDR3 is TGTGCCAGCAGTCTTAGTCCCGGGACAGGGGGAGGCACTGAAGCTTTCTTT. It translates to CASSLSPGTGGGTEAFF.

The CDR3 coding sequence is TGCGCCAGCAGCCAGCGGGGACAGGGGGATGAAAAACTGTTTTTT. Protein sequence: CASSQRGQGDEKLFF. J is TRBJ1-4 and V is TRBV4-3; 11 positions match TRBD1. Germline V lookup: CDR1 LGHNA, CDR2 YSLEER. The CDR3 totals 15 residues. V lost 3 bases, J lost 6 bases, and 3 bases stayed unmatched.

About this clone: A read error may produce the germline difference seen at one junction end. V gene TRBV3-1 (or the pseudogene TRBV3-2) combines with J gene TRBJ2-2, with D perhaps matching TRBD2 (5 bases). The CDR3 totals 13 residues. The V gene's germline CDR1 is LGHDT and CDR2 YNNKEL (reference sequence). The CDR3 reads CASSLAKTGELFF. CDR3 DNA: TGTGCCAGCAGCCTAGCGAAAACCGGGGAGCTGTTTTTT.

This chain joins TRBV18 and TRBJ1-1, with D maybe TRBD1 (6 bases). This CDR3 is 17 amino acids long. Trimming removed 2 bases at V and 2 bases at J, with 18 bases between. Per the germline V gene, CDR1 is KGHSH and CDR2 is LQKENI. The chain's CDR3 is CASSPFTGLSSNTEAFF. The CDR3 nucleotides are TGTGCCAGCTCACCATTTACAGGGTTGAGTAGTAACACTGAAGCTTTCTTT. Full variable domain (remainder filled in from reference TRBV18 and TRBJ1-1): NAGVMQNPRHLVRRRGQEARLRCSPMKGHSHVYWYRQLPEEGLKFMVYLQKENIIDESGMPKERFSAEFPKEGPSILRIQQVVRGDSAAYFCASSPFTGLSSNTEAFFGQGTRLTVV.

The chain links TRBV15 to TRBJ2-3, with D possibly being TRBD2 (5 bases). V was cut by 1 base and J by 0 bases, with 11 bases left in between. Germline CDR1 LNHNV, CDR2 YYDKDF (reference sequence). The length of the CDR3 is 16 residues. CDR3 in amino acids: CATSRVERRSTDTQYF. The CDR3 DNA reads TGTGCCACCAGCAGAGTGGAGCGGCGTAGCACAGATACGCAGTATTTT.

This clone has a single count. The DNA for the CDR3 is TGTGCCAGCAGCGCCCAGACTAGCGGGTATAGCACAGATACGCAGTATTTT. As protein: CASSAQTSGYSTDTQYF. This chain links TRBV7-6 with TRBJ2-3; 10 positions agree with TRBD2. The germline CDR1 and CDR2 sequences are SGHVS and FNYEAQ. The CDR3 is 17 amino acids. Unmatched junction bases numbered 8, after V lost 5 bases and J lost 0 bases.

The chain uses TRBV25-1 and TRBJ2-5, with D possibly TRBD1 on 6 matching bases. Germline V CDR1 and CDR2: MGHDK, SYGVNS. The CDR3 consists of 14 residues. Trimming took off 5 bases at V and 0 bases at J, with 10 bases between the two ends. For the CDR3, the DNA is TGTGCCAGCAGTAAAGGGACAAACCAAGAGACCCAGTACTTC. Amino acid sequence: CASSKGTNQETQYF.

The DNA of the CDR3 is TGTGCCAGCAGCCCCAGGGCGGCCAACACCGGGGAGCTGTTTTTT. Amino acid sequence: CASSPRAANTGELFF. The rearrangement uses TRBV3-1 (or the pseudogene TRBV3-2) and TRBJ2-2; possibly TRBD1 for D (5 bases). In germline, CDR1 is LGHDT, CDR2 YNNKEL (reference sequence). Trimming removed 4 bases from V and 2 bases from J, with 11 bases in between. CDR3 length: 15 residues.

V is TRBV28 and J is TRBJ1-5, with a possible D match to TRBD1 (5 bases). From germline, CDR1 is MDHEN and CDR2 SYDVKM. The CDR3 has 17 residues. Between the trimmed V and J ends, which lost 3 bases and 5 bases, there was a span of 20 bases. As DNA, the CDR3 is TGTGCCAGCAGTTTTAGTGTCGGGGGGGAAAAGGATCAGCCCCAGCATTTT. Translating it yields CASSFSVGGEKDQPQHF.

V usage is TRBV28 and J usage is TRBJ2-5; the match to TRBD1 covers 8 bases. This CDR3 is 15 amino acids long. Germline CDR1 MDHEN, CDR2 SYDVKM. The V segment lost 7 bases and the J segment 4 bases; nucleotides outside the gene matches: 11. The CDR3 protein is CASTQKDRGTETQYF. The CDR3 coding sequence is TGTGCCAGCACCCAAAAAGACAGGGGTACAGAGACCCAGTACTTC. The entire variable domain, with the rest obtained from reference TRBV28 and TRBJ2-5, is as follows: DVKVTQSSRYLVKRTGEKVFLECVQDMDHENMFWYRQDPGLGLRLIYFSYDVKMKEKGDIPEGYSVSREKKERFSLILESASTNQTSMYLCASTQKDRGTETQYFGPGTRLLVL.

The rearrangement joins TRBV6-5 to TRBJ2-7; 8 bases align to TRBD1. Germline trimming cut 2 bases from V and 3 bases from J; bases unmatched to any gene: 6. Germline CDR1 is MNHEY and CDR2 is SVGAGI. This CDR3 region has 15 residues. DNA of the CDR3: TGTGCCAGCAGTTACCAAAGGACAGGGAGCTACGAGCAGTACTTC. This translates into CASSYQRTGSYEQYF.

CDR3 DNA sequence: TGTGCCAGCAGCTTTAACGTTGGACGAGGAGGCGGGGAGCTGTTTTTT. Translation gives CASSFNVGRGGGELFF. V and J are TRBV11-2 and TRBJ2-2; TRBD2 is a possible D gene (5 bases). Germline values: CDR1 SGHAT, CDR2 FQNNGV. CDR3 length: 16 amino acids. V was trimmed by 3 bases and J by 7 bases, leaving 18 bases between them. Complete variable domain (other parts from reference TRBV11-2 and TRBJ2-2): EAGVAQSPRYKIIEKRQSVAFWCNPISGHATLYWYQQILGQGPKLLIQFQNNGVVDDSQLPKDRFSAERLKGVDSTLKIQPAKLEDSAVYLCASSFNVGRGGGELFFGEGSRLTVL.

The CDR3 DNA sequence: TGTGCCAGCAACTCGACAGGGCCCCGCTTCGGGGAGCTGTTTTTT. Residues: CASNSTGPRFGELFF. The chain employs TRBV7-9 and TRBJ2-2; 7 bases agree with TRBD1. The germline V gene encodes CDR1 SEHNR and CDR2 FQNEAQ (reference sequence). The CDR3 loop spans 15 amino acids. The ends lost 7 bases at V and 7 bases at J; junction bases unmatched: 12.

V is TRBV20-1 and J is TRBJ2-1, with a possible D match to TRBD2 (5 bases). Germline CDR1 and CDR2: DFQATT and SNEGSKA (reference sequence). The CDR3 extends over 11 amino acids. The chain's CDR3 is CSGESYNEQFF. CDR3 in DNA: TGCAGCGGGGAGTCCTACAATGAGCAGTTCTTC.

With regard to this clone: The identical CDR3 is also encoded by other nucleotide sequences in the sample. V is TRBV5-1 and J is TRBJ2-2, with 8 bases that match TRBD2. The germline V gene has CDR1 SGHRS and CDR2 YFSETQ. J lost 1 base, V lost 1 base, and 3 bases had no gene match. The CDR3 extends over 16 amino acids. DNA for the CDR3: TGCGCCAGCAGCTTGTTGGCGGGGGGGAACACCGGGGAGCTGTTTTTT. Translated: CASSLLAGGNTGELFF. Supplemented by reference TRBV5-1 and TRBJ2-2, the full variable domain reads KAGVTQTPRYLIKTRGQQVTLSCSPISGHRSVSWYQQTPGQGLQFLFEYFSETQRNKGNFPGRFSGRQFSNSRSEMNVSTLELGDSALYLCASSLLAGGNTGELFFGEGSRLTVL.

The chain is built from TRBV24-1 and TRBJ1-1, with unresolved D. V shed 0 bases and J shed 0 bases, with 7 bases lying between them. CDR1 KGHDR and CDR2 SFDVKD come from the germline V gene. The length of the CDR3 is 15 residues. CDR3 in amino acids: CATSDLTYLNTEAFF. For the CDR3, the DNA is TGTGCCACCAGTGATTTGACTTACTTGAACACTGAAGCTTTCTTT.

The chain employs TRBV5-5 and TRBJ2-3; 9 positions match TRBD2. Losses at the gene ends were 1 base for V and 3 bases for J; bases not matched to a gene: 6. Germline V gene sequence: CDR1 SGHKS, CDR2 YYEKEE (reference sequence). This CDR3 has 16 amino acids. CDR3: CASSLLAGRETDTQYF. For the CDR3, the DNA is TGTGCCAGCAGCTTGCTAGCGGGAAGGGAAACAGATACGCAGTATTTT.